A selection of T cell receptor beta chains follows, all from one sample in a study of CD8 T cells in Susac syndrome. TCRdb itself ran the immunoSEQ multiplex PCR reads through MiXCR, one entry per CDR3 protein. The sample gives just under 150,000 distinct CDR3 sequences, approximately 93% of which show up once; more than 0.065% is in the top ten. Sequencing input: CD4+ T cells from PBMCs. These receptors were collected from a human donor in good health. CDR3s include the opening cysteine and the closing phenylalanine or tryptophan.

TRBJ2-1 | TRBV5-1 | CASSLGSGSLNEQFF
TRBJ2-3 | TRBV30 | CAWSSSAGGPSDTQYF
TRBJ2-7 | TRBV2 | CASSEGPTGGGYEQYF
TRBJ2-3 | TRBV20-1 | CSAEGGLAGVTDTQYF
TRBJ1-1 | TRBV30 | CACTQLMNTEAFF
TRBJ2-2 | TRBV30 | CAWSGRRTGELFF
TRBJ2-7 | TRBV20-1 | CSAEGLAGGQYEQYF
TRBJ1-1 | TRBV27 | CASSFSATRTGWNTEAFF
TRBJ2-3 | TRBV29-1 | CSLRTSGSTDTQYF
TRBJ2-1 | TRBV9 | CASSPRGSGYNEQFF
TRBJ2-1 | TRBV2 | CASSAEGGPGNEQFF
TRBJ2-1 | TRBV5-1 | CASSARTYNEQFF
TRBJ2-3 | TRBV29-1 | CSVGRTSGSTDTQYF
TRBJ2-3 | TRBV9 | CASSVLGGGSTDTQYF
TRBJ2-1 | TRBV4-1 | CASSPRGASGSNEQFF
TRBJ1-2 | TRBV6-6 | CAIDRKTGGMGGYTF
TRBJ2-7 | TRBV9 | CASSPSRQGFGEQYF
TRBJ2-5 | TRBV21-1 | CASSKEAAVFACAQYF
TRBJ2-1 | TRBV15 | CATSRESGRTSSNHNEQFF
TRBJ1-1 | TRBV5-1 | CASSPLVENTEAFF
TRBJ2-7 | TRBV5-1 | CASSLTPGQNYEQYF
TRBJ2-5 | TRBV20-1 | CSASVLAGVGETQYF
TRBJ2-1 | TRBV7-9 | CASSLALYGEQFF
TRBJ2-1 | TRBV7-9 | CASSLSGRANEQFF
TRBJ2-3 | TRBV9 | CASSADTSGSFTDTQYF
TRBJ1-2 | TRBV28 | CASSFDSLNGYTF
TRBJ2-3 | TRBV2 | CASSQGRRTDTQYF
TRBJ2-1 | TRBV20-1 | CSADRTSGAYNEQFF
TRBJ2-3 | TRBV12-3/TRBV12-4 | CASRISGLGIDTQYF
TRBJ2-5 | TRBV5-1 | CASSTGTAVDQETQYF
TRBJ2-7 | TRBV12-3/TRBV12-4 | CASSRAGTVSYEQYF
TRBJ1-1 | TRBV27 | CASSLAPRQGRTEAFF
TRBJ2-1 | TRBV7-6 | CASSWKAGGEQFF
TRBJ2-3 | TRBV5-1 | CASSSGQWSTDTQYF
TRBJ2-5 | TRBV29-1 | CSVDIGNQETQYF
TRBJ2-2 | TRBV12-3/TRBV12-4 | CASGAGLNTGELFF
TRBJ1-4 | TRBV20-1 | CSACAGACEKLFF
TRBJ2-1 | TRBV27 | CASSFRANEQFF
TRBJ2-1 | TRBV24-1 | CATGTAGYNEQFF
TRBJ2-7 | TRBV5-1 | CASSLGQRPFFHEQYF
TRBJ2-5 | TRBV5-1 | CASSPLDPQETQYF
TRBJ2-1 | TRBV7-3 | CASNSGQGRDEQFF
TRBJ1-2 | TRBV29-1 | CSVGVGQGSGYTF
TRBJ2-7 | TRBV4-1 | CASSQEISGPNRRQYF
TRBJ2-1 | TRBV5-4 | CASSLYGGEQFF
TRBJ2-7 | TRBV10-2 | CASTWTSGNYEQYF
TRBJ2-7 | TRBV3-1 | CASSTLGEQYF
TRBJ2-5 | TRBV6-1 | CASTLSFGVETQYF
TRBJ2-3 | TRBV27 | CASSGFTDTQYF
TRBJ2-7 | TRBV5-1 | CASSQTQAYEQYF
TRBJ2-1 | TRBV14 | CASSARPGLGAGYNEQFF
TRBJ2-1 | TRBV5-4 | CASSSVVARSEQFF
TRBJ2-7 | TRBV3-1 | CASSPPGGGGREQYF
TRBJ2-5 | TRBV18 | CASSPLPASGIQETQYF
TRBJ1-2 | TRBV7-2 | CASSPQRGRLGGYTF
TRBJ2-1 | TRBV6-2/TRBV6-3 | CASRGDFHEQFF
TRBJ1-1 | TRBV19 | CASSMEFFGTEAFF
TRBJ1-1 | TRBV29-1 | CSVEDPTTDYTEAFF
TRBJ2-1 | TRBV5-6 | CASSYGLAGNEQFF